This T cell receptor (beta chain) came from a study of metastatic and nonmetastatic thyroid tumors. General study points: Versus benign nodules, malignant thyroid tumors reportedly had significantly higher TCR beta diversity, in blood and tumor.

This CDR3 spans 14 amino acids. Per germline, CDR1 GTSNPN and CDR2 SVGIG (reference sequence). The V end lost 2 bases, the J end lost 8 bases, and 13 bases lay between the germline ends. Study processing details: The authors used CDR3 differences across clinicopathological groups to build a distant-metastasis classifier for papillary thyroid cancer. TCRdb ran MiXCR on the PCR reads. The V and J calls and clone size are TCRdb's, not the authors'. The sample includes 30,000 to 40,000 clones, 18% of them seen just once. This clone was found many times. Its antigen is as yet unknown. Every patient underwent thyroid surgery untreated.

What was sequenced was blood. V usage is TRBV30 and J usage is TRBJ1-6, with D possibly being TRBD1 (5 bases). The receptor's source is a male donor with papillary thyroid cancer or a benign thyroid nodule (not recorded which). Some clones in this sample may be carry-over from other donors' samples. The CDR3 DNA reads as TGTGCCTGGAGTTCGGGGCGCGGTGATTCACCCCTCCACTTT. This encodes CAWSSGRGDSPLHF.